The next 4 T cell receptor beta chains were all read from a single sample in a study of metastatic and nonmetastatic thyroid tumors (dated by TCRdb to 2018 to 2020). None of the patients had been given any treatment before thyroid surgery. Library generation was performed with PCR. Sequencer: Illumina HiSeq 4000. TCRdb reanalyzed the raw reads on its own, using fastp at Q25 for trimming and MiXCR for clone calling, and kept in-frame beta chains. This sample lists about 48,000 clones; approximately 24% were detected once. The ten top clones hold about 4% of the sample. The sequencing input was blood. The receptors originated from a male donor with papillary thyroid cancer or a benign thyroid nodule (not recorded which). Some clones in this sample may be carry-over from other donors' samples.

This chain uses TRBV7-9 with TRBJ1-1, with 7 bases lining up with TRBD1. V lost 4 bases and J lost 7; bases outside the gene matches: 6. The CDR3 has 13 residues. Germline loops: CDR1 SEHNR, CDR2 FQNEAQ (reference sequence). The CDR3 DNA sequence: TGTGCCAGCAGCTCAGGACAGGCGTTTGAAGCTTTCTTT. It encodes CASSSGQAFEAFF.

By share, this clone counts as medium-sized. The CDR3 spells CAISESIDTQYF. CDR3 sequence (DNA): TGTGCCATCAGTGAGTCAATAGATACGCAGTATTTT. The chain carries TRBV10-3 and TRBJ2-3, with unresolved D. Germline CDR1 reads ENHRY; CDR2 reads SYGVKD. The V gene lost 0 bases and the J gene lost 5 bases, with 3 bases spanning the gap. The CDR3 sequence is 12 residues long.

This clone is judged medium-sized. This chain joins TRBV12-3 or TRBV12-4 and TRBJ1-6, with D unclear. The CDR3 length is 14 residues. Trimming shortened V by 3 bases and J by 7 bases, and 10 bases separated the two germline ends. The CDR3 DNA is TGTGCCAGCAGTTTGCACCCGAAAAATTCACCCCTCCACTTT. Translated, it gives CASSLHPKNSPLHF.

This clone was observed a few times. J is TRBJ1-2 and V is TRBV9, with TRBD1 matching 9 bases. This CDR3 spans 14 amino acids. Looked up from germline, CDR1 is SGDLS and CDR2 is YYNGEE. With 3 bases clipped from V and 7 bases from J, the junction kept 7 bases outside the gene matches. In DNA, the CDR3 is TGTGCCAGCAGCGCAACACAGGGGGCGTCTGGCTACACCTTC. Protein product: CASSATQGASGYTF.